Listed below are T cell receptor beta chains from one sample, sequenced in a study of cytomegalovirus exposure and HLA in healthy donors. Clones were read by immunoSEQ multiplex PCR, and TCRdb kept only the in-frame ones, dropping some. This sample has 170,000 or so clones; roughly 90% occur once, and the top ten carry around 1.8%. Material for sequencing was PBMCs. All receptors come from a woman younger than 30 in good health and CMV-seronegative. Each CDR3 is given with its conserved first and last residue. The order of the fields is J gene, V gene, clone size, D gene, CDR3 protein, CDR3 DNA. A D gene is named only where the DNA matches it firmly. Size tells how often a clone was seen (once, few, many) or the class of an expanded clone, and some rows leave it out.

>TRBJ2-1|TRBV5-4|.|.
CASSLLATATNEQFF
TGTGCCAGCAGCCTACTTGCGACAGCCACAAATGAGCAGTTCTTC
>TRBJ2-3|TRBV19|.|.
CASRRRSQGADTQYF
TGTGCCAGTAGGAGGAGATCACAGGGAGCAGATACGCAGTATTTT
>TRBJ2-2|TRBV7-2|.|.
CASSLRQAPNTGELFF
TGTGCCAGCAGCTTAAGACAGGCCCCGAACACCGGGGAGCTGTTTTTT
>TRBJ1-5|TRBV30|.|.
CAWSESGYQPQHF
TGTGCCTGGAGTGAGTCAGGGTATCAGCCCCAGCATTTT
>TRBJ2-3|TRBV2|.|TRBD2
CASRGLAGGTDTQYF
TGTGCCAGCAGAGGACTAGCGGGGGGGACAGATACGCAGTATTTT
>TRBJ2-7|TRBV19|.|.
CASSKQAWDEQYF
TGTGCCAGTAGTAAACAGGCCTGGGACGAGCAGTACTTC
>TRBJ2-6|TRBV19|.|.
CASSSFVSGANVLTF
TGTGCCAGTAGTTCCTTTGTATCCGGGGCCAACGTCCTGACTTTC
>TRBJ2-1|TRBV9|.|TRBD2
CASSPRGSGIAYNEQFF
TGTGCCAGCAGCCCCCGTGGTAGCGGGATAGCGTACAATGAGCAGTTCTTC
>TRBJ2-7|TRBV7-6|.|.
CASSSGRGEQYF
TGTGCCAGCAGCTCCGGCCGGGGCGAGCAGTACTTC
>TRBJ1-1|TRBV28|once|.
CASCKGPTEAFF
TGTGCCAGCTGTAAGGGGCCCACTGAAGCTTTCTTT
>TRBJ1-1|TRBV7-2|.|.
CASSSAPYRVNTEAFF
TGTGCCAGCAGCTCAGCTCCTTACAGGGTGAACACTGAAGCTTTCTTT
>TRBJ1-1|TRBV19|.|TRBD1
CASSIVTGRNTEAFF
TGTGCCAGTAGTATTGTGACAGGGAGGAACACTGAAGCTTTCTTT
>TRBJ2-1|TRBV7-2|.|TRBD1
CASSLRGTGADEQFF
TGTGCCAGCAGCTTACGTGGGACAGGGGCCGATGAGCAGTTCTTC
>TRBJ2-1|TRBV5-4|once|TRBD2
CASSLQRERPDEQFF
TGTGCCAGCAGCTTACAGCGGGAGCGGCCGGATGAGCAGTTCTTC
>TRBJ2-1|TRBV9|.|TRBD2
CASSLGLVNGDEQFF
TGTGCCAGCAGCTTAGGACTAGTTAACGGTGATGAGCAGTTCTTC
>TRBJ2-3|TRBV4-1|.|.
CASSRLQDTQYF
TGCGCCAGCAGCCGCCTCCAGGATACGCAGTATTTT
>TRBJ1-1|TRBV20-1|.|.
CSARVRKAFF
TGCAGTGCTAGGGTGAGGAAAGCTTTCTTT